The 8 T cell receptor beta chains presented below share a single source sample, sequenced in a study of blood T cells in healthy people across ages. The authors ran a second PCR of roughly 6 to 12 cycles using a sample-barcoded 5' primer and a J-beta primer mix. One entry per CDR3 protein, called by TCRdb with MiXCR from the 5' RACE reads. Of approximately 940,000 distinct CDR3 sequences listed, under 50% are singletons. The sequenced material came from blood. The receptors stem from a man between 25 and 39 years old in good health.

The V call is TRBV5-1, the J call TRBJ2-1; D unclear. CDR3 length equals 14 residues. Trimming shortened V by 7 bases and J by 5 bases, and 16 bases separated the two germline ends. The germline gives CDR1 SGHRS, CDR2 YFSETQ. CDR3 in DNA: TGCGCCAGCGGGTCAGCAGCTCTGAACAATGAGCAGTTCTTC. Its protein is CASGSAALNNEQFF.

The chain joins TRBV14 to TRBJ1-2; D might be TRBD1 (5 bases). The V gene's germline CDR1 is SGHDN and CDR2 FVKESK. The CDR3 has 13 amino acids. V was cut by 1 base and J by 8 bases, with 11 bases left in between. CDR3 DNA: TGTGCCAGCAGCCAAGCGGGGACGTTGGGCTACACCTTC. As protein: CASSQAGTLGYTF.

This clonotype was detected many times. The V gene is TRBV29-1, the J gene TRBJ2-5, with a possible D match to TRBD2 (5 bases). Germline CDR1 reads SQVTM; CDR2 reads ANQGSEA. The CDR3 is made up of 14 amino acids. V was clipped by 8 bases and J by 4 bases, with 20 bases between them. The CDR3 loop is CSTLTGMSGETQYF. The CDR3 DNA follows: TGCAGCACCCTGACGGGGATGTCCGGAGAGACCCAGTACTTC.

In this sample, this clonotype turned up a few times. The gene calls are TRBV6-5 and TRBJ1-5, with TRBD1 identical over 8 bases. J gave up 1 base and V 6 bases, and 5 bases lay outside the gene matches. Germline CDR1 is MNHEY and CDR2 is SVGAGI. The CDR3 length is 15 residues. CDR3 sequence: CASRLTGVSNQPQHF. The CDR3 DNA follows: TGTGCCAGCAGACTGACAGGGGTAAGCAATCAGCCCCAGCATTTT.

A word on this clonotype: A much larger clone sits a single nucleotide away, making a read error possible. CDR3 loop: CSARPGQGGNQPQHF. In nucleotides, the CDR3 is TGCAGTGCTAGACCGGGACAGGGCGGCAATCAGCCCCAGCATTTT. The chain combines TRBV20-1 with TRBJ1-5, with 9 bases that match TRBD1. V lost 2 bases to trimming and J lost 2 bases; unmatched junction nucleotides: 4. The V gene's germline CDR1 is DFQATT and CDR2 SNEGSKA (reference sequence). The CDR3 extends over 15 amino acids.

This clonotype has at least ten counts. The CDR3 loop is CASSPAVSSYNEQFF. The CDR3 DNA is TGCGCCAGCAGCCCAGCGGTGAGCTCCTACAATGAGCAGTTCTTC. This chain uses TRBV5-1 with TRBJ2-1, with D possibly being TRBD2 (5 bases). There are 15 residues in the CDR3. V was clipped by 4 bases and J by 0 bases, with 11 bases between them. The V gene's germline CDR1 is SGHRS and CDR2 YFSETQ.

Comment on this clonotype: Mismatch with germline at one junction end may stem from a read error. This sequence joins TRBV7-7 and TRBJ2-5; D may be TRBD2 (5 bases). This CDR3 contains 14 residues. Germline V CDR1 and CDR2: SSHAT, FNYEAQ (reference sequence). The CDR3 bases are TGTGCTAGCAGCTTAGTCCTTGAGGGAGAGACCCAGTACTTC. This gives the protein CASSLVLEGETQYF.

This clonotype was recorded a few times. This sequence joins TRBV7-2 and TRBJ1-6; tentative D call: TRBD1 (6 bases). The CDR3 runs to 15 residues. V lost 5 bases and J lost 7, with 15 bases in between. Germline V lookup: CDR1 SGHTA, CDR2 FQGNSA. The DNA of the CDR3 is TGTGCCAGCAGCAAGAGGGGGAAGGAGAATTCACCCCTCCACTTT. Protein sequence: CASSKRGKENSPLHF.